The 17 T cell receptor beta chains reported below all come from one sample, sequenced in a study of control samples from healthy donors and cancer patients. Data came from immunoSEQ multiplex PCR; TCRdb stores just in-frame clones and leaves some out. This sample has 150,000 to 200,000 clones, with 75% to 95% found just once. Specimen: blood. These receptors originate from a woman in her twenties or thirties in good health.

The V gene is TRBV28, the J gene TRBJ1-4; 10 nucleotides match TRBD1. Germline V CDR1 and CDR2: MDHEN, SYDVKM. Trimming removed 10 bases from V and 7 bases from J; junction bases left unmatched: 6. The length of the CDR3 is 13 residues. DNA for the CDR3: TGTGCCACCCGACAGGGGGCGGCTGAAAAACTGTTTTTT. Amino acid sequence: CATRQGAAEKLFF.

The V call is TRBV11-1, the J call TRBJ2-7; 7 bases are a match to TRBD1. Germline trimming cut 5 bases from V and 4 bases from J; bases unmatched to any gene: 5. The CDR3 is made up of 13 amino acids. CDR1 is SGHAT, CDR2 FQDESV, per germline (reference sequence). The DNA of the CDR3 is TGTGCCAGCAGCCTGGGACAGCAGTACGAGCAGTACTTC. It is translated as CASSLGQQYEQYF.

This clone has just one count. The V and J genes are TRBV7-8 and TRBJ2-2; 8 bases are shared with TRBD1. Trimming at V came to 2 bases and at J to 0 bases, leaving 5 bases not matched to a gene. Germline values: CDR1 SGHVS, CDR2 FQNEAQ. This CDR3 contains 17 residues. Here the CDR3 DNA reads TGTGCCAGCAGCTTAACAGGGGGATCCTCGAACACCGGGGAGCTGTTTTTT. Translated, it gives CASSLTGGSSNTGELFF. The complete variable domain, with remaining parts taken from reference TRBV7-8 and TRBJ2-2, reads GAGVSQSPRYKVAKRGQDVALRCDPISGHVSLFWYQQALGQGPEFLTYFQNEAQLDKSGLPSDRFFAERPEGSVSTLKIQRTQQEDSAVYLCASSLTGGSSNTGELFFGEGSRLTVL.

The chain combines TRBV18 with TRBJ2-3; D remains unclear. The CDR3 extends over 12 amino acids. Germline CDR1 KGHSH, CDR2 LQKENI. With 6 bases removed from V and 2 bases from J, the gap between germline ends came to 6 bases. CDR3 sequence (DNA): TGTGCCAGCTCGACTTACACAGATACGCAGTATTTT. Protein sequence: CASSTYTDTQYF. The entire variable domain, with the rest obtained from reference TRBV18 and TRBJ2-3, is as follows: NAGVMQNPRHLVRRRGQEARLRCSPMKGHSHVYWYRQLPEEGLKFMVYLQKENIIDESGMPKERFSAEFPKEGPSILRIQQVVRGDSAAYFCASSTYTDTQYFGPGTRLTVL.

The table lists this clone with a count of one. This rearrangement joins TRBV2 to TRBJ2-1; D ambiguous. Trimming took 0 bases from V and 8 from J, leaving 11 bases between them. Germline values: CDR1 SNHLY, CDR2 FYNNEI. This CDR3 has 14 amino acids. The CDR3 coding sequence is TGTGCCAGCAGTGAAGCGCTTACAGCCGATGAGCAGTTCTTC. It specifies CASSEALTADEQFF. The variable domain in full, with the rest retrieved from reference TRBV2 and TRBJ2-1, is EPEVTQTPSHQVTQMGQEVILRCVPISNHLYFYWYRQILGQKVEFLVSFYNNEISEKSEIFDDQFSVERPDGSNFTLKIRSTKLEDSAMYFCASSEALTADEQFFGPGTRLTVL.

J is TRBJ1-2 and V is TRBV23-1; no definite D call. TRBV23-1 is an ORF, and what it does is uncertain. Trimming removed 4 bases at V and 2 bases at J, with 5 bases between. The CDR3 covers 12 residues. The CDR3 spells CASSPSNYGYTF. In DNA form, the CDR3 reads TGCGCCAGCAGTCCATCGAACTATGGCTACACCTTC.

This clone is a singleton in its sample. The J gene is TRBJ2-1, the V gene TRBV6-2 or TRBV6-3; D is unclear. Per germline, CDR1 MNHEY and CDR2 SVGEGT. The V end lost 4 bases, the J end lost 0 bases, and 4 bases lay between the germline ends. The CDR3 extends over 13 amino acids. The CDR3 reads CASSSSSYNEQFF. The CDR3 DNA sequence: TGTGCCAGCAGTTCGAGCTCCTACAATGAGCAGTTCTTC.

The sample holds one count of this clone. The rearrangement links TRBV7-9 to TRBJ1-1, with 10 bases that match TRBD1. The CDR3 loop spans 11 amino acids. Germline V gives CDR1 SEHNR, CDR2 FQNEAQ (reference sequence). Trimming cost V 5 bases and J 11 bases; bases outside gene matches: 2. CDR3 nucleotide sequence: TGTGCCAGCAGCCTGGGACAGGGGGCTTTCTTT. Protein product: CASSLGQGAFF.

For the CDR3, the DNA is TGTGCCAGTAGTATAGATCGGGGGGATACGCAGTATTTT. Its translation is CASSIDRGDTQYF. The chain combines TRBV19 with TRBJ2-3, with D perhaps matching TRBD2 (6 bases). From germline, CDR1 is LNHDA and CDR2 SQIVND (reference sequence). The CDR3 is 13 residues long. V lost 0 bases and J 6 bases, leaving 7 bases between the germline ends.

The CDR3 sequence is CATSKTGQFNQPQHF. As DNA, the CDR3 is TGTGCCACCAGCAAAACGGGACAGTTCAATCAGCCCCAGCATTTT. The chain carries TRBV15 and TRBJ1-5, with 7 nucleotides matching TRBD1. V lost 4 bases, J lost 3 bases, and 6 bases stayed unmatched. Germline CDR1 and CDR2: LNHNV and YYDKDF (reference sequence). The CDR3 sequence is 15 residues long.

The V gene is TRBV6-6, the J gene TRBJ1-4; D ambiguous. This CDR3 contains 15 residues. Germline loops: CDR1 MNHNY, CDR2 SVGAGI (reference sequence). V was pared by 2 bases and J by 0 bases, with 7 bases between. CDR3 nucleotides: TGTGCCAGCAGTTACGACCGATCAACTAATGAAAAACTGTTTTTT. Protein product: CASSYDRSTNEKLFF.

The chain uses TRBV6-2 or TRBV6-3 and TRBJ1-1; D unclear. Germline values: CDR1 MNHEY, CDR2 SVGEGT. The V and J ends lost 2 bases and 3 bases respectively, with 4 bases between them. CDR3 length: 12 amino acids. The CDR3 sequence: CASSYEDTEAFF. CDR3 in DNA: TGTGCCAGCAGTTACGAAGACACTGAAGCTTTCTTT.

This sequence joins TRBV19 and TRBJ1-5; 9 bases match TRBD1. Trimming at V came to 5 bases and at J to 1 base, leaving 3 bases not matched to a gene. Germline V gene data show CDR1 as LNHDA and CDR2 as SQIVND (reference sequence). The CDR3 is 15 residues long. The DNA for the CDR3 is TGTGCCAGTAGTGGGGACAGGGTGAGCAATCAGCCCCAGCATTTT. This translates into CASSGDRVSNQPQHF.

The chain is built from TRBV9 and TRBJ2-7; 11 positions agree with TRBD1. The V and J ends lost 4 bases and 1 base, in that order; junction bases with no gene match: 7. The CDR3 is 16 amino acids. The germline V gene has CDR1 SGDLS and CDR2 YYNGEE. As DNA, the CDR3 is TGTGCCAGCAGCCCCCGGGGACAGGGGGTATCCTACGAGCAGTACTTC. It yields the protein CASSPRGQGVSYEQYF. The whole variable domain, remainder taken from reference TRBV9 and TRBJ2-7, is DSGVTQTPKHLITATGQRVTLRCSPRSGDLSVYWYQQSLDQGLQFLIQYYNGEERAKGNILERFSAQQFPDLHSELNLSSLELGDSALYFCASSPRGQGVSYEQYFGPGTRLTVT.

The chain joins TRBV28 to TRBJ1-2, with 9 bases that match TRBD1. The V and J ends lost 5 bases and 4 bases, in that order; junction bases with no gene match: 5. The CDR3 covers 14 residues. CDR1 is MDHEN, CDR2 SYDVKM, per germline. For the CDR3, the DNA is TGTGCCAGCAGTCCAGCGACAGGGGGCTATGGCTACACCTTC. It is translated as CASSPATGGYGYTF.

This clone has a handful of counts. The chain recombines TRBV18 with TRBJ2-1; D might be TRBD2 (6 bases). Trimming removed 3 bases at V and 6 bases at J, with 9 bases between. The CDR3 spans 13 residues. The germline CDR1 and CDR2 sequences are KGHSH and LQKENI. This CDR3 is CASSPTSSNEQFF. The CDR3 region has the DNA TGTGCCAGCTCACCGACTAGTTCCAATGAGCAGTTCTTC.

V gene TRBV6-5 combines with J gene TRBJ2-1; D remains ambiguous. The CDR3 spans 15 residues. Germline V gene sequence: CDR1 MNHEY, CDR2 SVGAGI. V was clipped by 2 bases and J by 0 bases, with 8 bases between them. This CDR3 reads CASSYEKNSYNEQFF. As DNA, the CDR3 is TGTGCCAGCAGTTACGAAAAAAACTCCTACAATGAGCAGTTCTTC.